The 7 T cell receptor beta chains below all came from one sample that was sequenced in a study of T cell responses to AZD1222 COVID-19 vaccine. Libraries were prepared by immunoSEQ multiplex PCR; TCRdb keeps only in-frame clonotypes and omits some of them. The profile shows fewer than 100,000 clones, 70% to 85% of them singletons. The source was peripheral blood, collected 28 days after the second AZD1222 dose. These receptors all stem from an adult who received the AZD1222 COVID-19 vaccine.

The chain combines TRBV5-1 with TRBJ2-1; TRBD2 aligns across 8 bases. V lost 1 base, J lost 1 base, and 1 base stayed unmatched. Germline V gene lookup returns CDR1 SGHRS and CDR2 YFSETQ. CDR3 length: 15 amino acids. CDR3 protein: CASSLTSGSYNEQFF. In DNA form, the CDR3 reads TGCGCCAGCAGCTTGACTAGCGGATCCTACAATGAGCAGTTCTTC.

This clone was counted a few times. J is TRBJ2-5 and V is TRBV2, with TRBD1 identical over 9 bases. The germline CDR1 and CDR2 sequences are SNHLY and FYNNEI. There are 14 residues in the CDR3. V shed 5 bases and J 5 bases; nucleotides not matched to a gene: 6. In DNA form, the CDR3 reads TGTGCCAGCAGTCCGACAGGGGGGAGGGAGACCCAGTACTTC. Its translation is CASSPTGGRETQYF.

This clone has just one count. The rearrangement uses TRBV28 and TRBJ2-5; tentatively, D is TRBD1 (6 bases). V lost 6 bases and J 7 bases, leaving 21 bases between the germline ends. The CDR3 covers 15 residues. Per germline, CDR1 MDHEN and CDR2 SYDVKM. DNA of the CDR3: TGTGCCAGCAGCCGGGCAGCAGGGGCAATGGGGACCCAGTACTTC. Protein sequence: CASSRAAGAMGTQYF.

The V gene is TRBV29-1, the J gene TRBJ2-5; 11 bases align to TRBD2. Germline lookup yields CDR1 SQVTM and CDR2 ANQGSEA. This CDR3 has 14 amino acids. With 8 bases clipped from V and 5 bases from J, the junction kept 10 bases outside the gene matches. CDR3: CSLRLAGGRETQYF. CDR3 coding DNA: TGCAGCCTCAGGCTAGCGGGGGGCAGGGAGACCCAGTACTTC. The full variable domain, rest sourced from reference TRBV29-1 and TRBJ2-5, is SAVISQKPSRDICQRGTSLTIQCQVDSQVTMMFWYRQQPGQSLTLIATANQGSEATYESGFVIDKFPISRPNLTFSTLTVSNMSPEDSSIYLCSLRLAGGRETQYFGPGTRLLVL.

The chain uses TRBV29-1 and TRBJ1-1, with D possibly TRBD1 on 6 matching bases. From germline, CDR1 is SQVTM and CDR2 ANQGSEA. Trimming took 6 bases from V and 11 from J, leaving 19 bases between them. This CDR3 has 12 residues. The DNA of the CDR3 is TGCAGCGTCGGCAGGGGTCCCCGTTGGGCTTTCTTT. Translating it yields CSVGRGPRWAFF.

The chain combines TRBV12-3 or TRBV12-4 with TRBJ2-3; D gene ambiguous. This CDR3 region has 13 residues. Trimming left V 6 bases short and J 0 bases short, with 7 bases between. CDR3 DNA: TGTGCCAGCAGATACGCAAGCACAGATACGCAGTATTTT. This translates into CASRYASTDTQYF.

CDR3 amino acids: CASSDRTGRSYEQYF. The CDR3 DNA is TGTGCCAGCAGCGACCGGACAGGGCGCTCCTACGAGCAGTACTTC. V usage is TRBV6-2 or TRBV6-3 and J usage is TRBJ2-7, with 8 bases aligning to TRBD1. With 6 bases clipped from V and 0 bases from J, the junction kept 7 bases outside the gene matches. Germline V CDR1 and CDR2: MNHEY, SVGEGT. The CDR3 runs to 15 residues.